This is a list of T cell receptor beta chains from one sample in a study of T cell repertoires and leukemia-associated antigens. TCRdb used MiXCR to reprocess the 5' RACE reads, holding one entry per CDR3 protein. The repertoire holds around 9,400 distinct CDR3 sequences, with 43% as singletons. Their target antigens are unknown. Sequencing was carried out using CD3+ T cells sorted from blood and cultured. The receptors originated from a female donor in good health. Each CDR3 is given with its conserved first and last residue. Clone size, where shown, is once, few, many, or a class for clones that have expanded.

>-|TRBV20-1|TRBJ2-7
CSATQDKTYEQYF
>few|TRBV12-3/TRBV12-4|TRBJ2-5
CASSLGGYQETQYF
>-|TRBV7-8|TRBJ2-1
CASSGIGTGCGEQFF
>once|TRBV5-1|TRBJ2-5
CASRWGVGDGETQYF
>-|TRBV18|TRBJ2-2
CATSTGPELFF
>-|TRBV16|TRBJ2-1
CASSPATGAYNEQFF
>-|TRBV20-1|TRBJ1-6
CSARITGMGTYNSPLHF
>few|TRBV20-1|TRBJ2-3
CSASRQGAETDTQYF
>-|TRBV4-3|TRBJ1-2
CASSQDEGRYGYTF
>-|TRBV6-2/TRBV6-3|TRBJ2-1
CASSYVSGNYNEQFF
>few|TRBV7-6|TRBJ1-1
CASSAQGGTEAFF
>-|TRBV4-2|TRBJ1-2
CPTSQESRIYGYTF
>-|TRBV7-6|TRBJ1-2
CASSLGPGQGNGYTF
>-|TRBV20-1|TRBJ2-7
CGARMRVLSYEQYF
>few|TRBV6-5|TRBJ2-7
CASSYTRTSYEQYF
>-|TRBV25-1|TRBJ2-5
CASSEVETQYF
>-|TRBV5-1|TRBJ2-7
CASSSDGSRYEQYF
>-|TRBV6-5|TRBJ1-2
CAGRYLGQPNYGNTF
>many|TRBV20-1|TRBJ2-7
CSARDVQLKSYEQYF
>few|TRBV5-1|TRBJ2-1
CASSSSGRSGNEQFF
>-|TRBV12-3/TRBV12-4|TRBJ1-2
CASSLVQGRGYTF
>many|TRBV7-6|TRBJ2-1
CASSPVLRGSNYNEQFF
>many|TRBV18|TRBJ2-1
CASSPRRGLPDNEQFF
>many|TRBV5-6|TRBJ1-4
CASSLGLAGWNEKLFF
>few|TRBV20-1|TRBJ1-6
CSASRQGINNSPLHF
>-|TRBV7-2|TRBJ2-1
CASRMTSGSEQFF
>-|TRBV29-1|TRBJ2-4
CSVEDLGKGGNIQYF
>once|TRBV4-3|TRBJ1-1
CASRPGTATNTEAFF
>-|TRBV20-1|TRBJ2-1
CSARDLDSSSYNEQFF
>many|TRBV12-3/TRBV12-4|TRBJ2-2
CASSSGQGWATGELFF
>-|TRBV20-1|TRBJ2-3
CSATLGGSSTDTQYF
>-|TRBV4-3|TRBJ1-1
CASGQNTEAFF
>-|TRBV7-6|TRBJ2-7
CASSLGDRGLYEQYF
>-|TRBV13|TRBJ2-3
CASSLVSLAGATFDTQYF
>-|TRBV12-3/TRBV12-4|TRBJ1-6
CASSLQPTRGTNSPLHF
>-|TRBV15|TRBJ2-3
CATSSLKAARGEDTQYF
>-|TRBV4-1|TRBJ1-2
CASSQDFGGAGYTF
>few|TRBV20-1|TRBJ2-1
CSARKPPWPYNEQFF
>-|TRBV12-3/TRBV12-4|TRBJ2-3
CASSEIGGDTDTQYF